What follows describes a single T cell receptor beta chain. Antigen unknown. This sample is part of a study of shared clonotypes between healthy human individuals. Study-wide findings and caveats: Only blood samples were collected, and tissue repertoires likely differ.

The material for each subset, its genomic DNA, was split evenly across several immunoSEQ plates. The sequencing of unsorted PBMC DNA took place on ten immunoSEQ deep assay plates. Clones were sequenced by immunoSEQ multiplex PCR, and TCRdb holds only the in-frame ones, with some missing. The data hold 470,000 or so clones, with around four fifths observed a single time. The sequence derives from a woman aged 40-49 years in good health. Some clones in this sample may be carry-over from other donors' samples. The sequencing input was PBMCs.

Here the CDR3 reads CASSPTTSGISETQYF. The CDR3 DNA sequence: TGTGCCAGCAGCCCGACTACTAGCGGGATATCAGAGACCCAGTACTTC. The chain carries TRBV7-9 and TRBJ2-5; 10 bases match TRBD2. In germline, CDR1 is SEHNR, CDR2 FQNEAQ (reference sequence). After removal of 5 bases from V and 4 bases from J, the junction contained 10 bases not matched to a gene. The CDR3 sequence is 16 residues long.